This T cell receptor beta chain was observed in a study of T cell responses to AZD1222 COVID-19 vaccine. Overall study: It was second doses at about 4 or about 12 weeks that were pooled.

Sequencing was performed with immunoSEQ multiplex PCR; in TCRdb, only in-frame clones are kept and a portion is missing. The sample has about 85,000 clones, over 80% seen once. Germline V gene data show CDR1 as LGHDT and CDR2 as YNNKEL (reference sequence). This CDR3 region has 14 residues. With 7 bases removed from V and 1 base from J, the gap between germline ends came to 14 bases. Comment on this clone: Its antigen remains unknown.

General study points: At baseline, just six or seven AZD1222 recipients tested seropositive. White British ancestry dominated among donors, who included more females, and clonal diversity was possibly underestimated. Repertoires in all cases were sampled only once the peak T cell response had passed.

The chain uses TRBV3-1 (or the pseudogene TRBV3-2) and TRBJ2-7; the D gene is possibly TRBD1 (6 bases). The sequence came from an adult in good health. The sample here was peripheral blood, taken on day 0 of AZD1222 vaccination. For the CDR3, the DNA is TGTGCCAGCAAACCACGGACAGAGTCCTACGAGCAGTACTTC. Protein: CASKPRTESYEQYF.